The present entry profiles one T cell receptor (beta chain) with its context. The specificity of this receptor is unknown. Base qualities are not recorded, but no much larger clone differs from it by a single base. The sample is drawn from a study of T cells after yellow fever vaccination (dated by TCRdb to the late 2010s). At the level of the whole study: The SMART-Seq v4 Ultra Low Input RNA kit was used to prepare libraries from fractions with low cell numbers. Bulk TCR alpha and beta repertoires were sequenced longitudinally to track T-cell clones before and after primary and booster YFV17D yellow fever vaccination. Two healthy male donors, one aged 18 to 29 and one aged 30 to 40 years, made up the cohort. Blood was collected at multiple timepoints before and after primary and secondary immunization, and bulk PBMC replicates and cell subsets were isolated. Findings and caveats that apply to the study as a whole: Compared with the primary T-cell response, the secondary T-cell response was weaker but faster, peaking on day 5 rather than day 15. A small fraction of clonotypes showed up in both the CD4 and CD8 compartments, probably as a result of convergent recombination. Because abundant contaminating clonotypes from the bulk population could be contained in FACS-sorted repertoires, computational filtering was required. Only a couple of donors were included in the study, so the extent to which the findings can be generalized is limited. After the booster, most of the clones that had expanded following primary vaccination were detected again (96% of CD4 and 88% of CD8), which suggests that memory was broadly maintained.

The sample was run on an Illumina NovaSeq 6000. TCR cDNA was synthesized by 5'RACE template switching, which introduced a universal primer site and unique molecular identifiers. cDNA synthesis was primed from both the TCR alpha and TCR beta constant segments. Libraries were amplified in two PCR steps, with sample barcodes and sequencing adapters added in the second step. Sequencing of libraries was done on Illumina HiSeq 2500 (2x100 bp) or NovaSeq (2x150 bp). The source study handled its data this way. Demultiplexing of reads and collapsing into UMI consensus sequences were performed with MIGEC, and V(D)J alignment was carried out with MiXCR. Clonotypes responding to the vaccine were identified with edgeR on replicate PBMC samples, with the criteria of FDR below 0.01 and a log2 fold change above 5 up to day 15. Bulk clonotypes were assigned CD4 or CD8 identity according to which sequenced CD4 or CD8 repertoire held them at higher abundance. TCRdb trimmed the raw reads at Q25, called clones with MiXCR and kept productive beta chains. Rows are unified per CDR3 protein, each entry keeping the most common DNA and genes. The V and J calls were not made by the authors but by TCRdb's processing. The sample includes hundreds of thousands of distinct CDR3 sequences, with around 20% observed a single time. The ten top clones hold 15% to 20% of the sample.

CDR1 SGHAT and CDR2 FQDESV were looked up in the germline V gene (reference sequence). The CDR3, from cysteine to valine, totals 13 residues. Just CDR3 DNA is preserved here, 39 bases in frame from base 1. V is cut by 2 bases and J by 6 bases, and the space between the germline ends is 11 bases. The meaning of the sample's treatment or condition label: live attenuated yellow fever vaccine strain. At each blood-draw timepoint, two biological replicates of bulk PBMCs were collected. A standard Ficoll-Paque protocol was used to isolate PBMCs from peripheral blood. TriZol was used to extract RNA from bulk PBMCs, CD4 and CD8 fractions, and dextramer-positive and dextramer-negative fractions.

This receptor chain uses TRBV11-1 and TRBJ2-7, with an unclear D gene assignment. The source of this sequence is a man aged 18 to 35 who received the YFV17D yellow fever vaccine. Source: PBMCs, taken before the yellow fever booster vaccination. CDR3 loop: CASSLISPGEQYV. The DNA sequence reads TGTGCCAGCAGCTTAATTTCACCCGGCGAGCAGTACGTC.